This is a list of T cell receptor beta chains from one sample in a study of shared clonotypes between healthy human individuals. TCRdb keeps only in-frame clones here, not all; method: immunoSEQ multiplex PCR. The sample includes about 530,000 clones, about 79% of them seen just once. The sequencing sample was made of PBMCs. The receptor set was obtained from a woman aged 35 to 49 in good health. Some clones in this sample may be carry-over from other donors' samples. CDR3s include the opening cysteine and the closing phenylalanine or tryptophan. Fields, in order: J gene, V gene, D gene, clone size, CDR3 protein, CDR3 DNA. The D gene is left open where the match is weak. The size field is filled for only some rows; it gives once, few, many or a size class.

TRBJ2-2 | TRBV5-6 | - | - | CASSPDRRGTGELFF | TGTGCCAGCAGCCCTGACAGGCGCGGCACCGGGGAGCTGTTTTTT
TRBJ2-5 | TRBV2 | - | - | CASKEGTTPHF | TGTGCCAGCAAGGAAGGGACGACGCCGCACTTC
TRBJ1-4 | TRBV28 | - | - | CASSLAGVGDEKLFF | TGTGCCAGCAGTTTGGCGGGGGTTGGGGATGAAAAACTGTTTTTT
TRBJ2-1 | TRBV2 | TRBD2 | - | CASSGEAGGGEQFF | TGTGCCAGCAGTGGTGAAGCGGGAGGGGGTGAGCAGTTCTTC
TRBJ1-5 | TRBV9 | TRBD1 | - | CASSLGQGRGQPQHF | TGTGCCAGCAGCCTTGGACAGGGTCGGGGTCAGCCCCAGCATTTT
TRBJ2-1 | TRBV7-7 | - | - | CASSLHPGGFSYNEQFF | TGTGCCAGCAGCTTACATCCAGGGGGGTTCTCCTACAATGAGCAGTTCTTC
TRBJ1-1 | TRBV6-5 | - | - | CASAKTVNTEAFF | TGTGCCAGCGCCAAGACAGTTAACACTGAAGCTTTCTTT
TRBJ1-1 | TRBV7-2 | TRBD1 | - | CASSPTGRFREAFF | TGTGCCAGCAGCCCGACAGGGCGCTTTAGAGAAGCTTTCTTT
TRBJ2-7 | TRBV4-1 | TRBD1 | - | CASSHRDSTYEQYF | TGCGCCAGCAGCCACCGGGACAGTACCTACGAGCAGTACTTC
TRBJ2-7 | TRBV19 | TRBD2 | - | CASSIGSGGSSYEQYF | TGTGCCAGTAGTATTGGGTCTGGCGGGAGCTCCTACGAGCAGTACTTC
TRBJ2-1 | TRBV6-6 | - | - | CASSYVEGSYNEQFF | TGTGCCAGCAGTTACGTGGAGGGCTCCTACAATGAGCAGTTCTTC
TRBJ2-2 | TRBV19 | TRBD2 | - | CASSWTSGGTGELFF | TGTGCCAGTAGTTGGACTAGCGGAGGCACCGGGGAGCTGTTTTTT
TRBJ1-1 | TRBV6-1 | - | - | CASSETVNTEAFF | TGTGCCAGCAGTGAGACGGTGAACACTGAAGCTTTCTTT
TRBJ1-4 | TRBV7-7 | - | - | CASSRDIGEKLFF | TGTGCTAGCAGTAGGGACATCGGGGAAAAACTGTTTTTT
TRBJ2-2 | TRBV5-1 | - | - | CASSNRDIRVGELFF | TGCGCCAGCAGCAACCGGGACATTAGAGTCGGGGAGCTGTTTTTT
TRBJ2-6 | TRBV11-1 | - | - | CASSLGRVSGANVLTF | TGTGCCAGCAGCTTAGGTCGAGTCTCTGGGGCCAACGTCCTGACTTTC
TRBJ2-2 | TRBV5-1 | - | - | CASSLVGSGELFF | TGCGCCAGCAGCTTGGTAGGTTCCGGGGAGCTGTTTTTT
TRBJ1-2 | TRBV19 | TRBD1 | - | CASSIGTGVYGYTF | TGTGCCAGTAGTATAGGGACAGGGGTCTATGGCTACACCTTC
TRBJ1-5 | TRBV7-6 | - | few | CASSFQAGGNQPQHF | TGTGCCAGCAGCTTTCAGGCGGGTGGGAATCAGCCCCAGCATTTT
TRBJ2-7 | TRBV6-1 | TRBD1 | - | CASTYRGRGEQYF | TGTGCCAGCACATACAGGGGGCGAGGGGAGCAGTACTTC
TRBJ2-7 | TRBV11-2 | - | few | CASSLDWSATAYEQYF | TGTGCCAGCAGCTTAGATTGGAGTGCGACAGCCTACGAGCAGTACTTC
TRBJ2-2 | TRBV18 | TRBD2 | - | CASSPATSGSVPGELFF | TGTGCCAGCTCACCAGCGACTAGCGGGAGTGTTCCCGGGGAGCTGTTTTTT
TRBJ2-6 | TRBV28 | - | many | CASSLLAGANVLTF | TGTGCCAGCAGTCTATTAGCTGGGGCCAACGTCCTGACTTTC
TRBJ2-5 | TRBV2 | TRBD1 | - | CASRVTGGDETQYF | TGTGCCAGCAGGGTGACAGGGGGCGATGAGACCCAGTACTTC
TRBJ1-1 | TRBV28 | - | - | CASYDTMNTEAFF | TGTGCCAGCTACGACACTATGAACACTGAAGCTTTCTTT
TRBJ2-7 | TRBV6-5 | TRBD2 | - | CASSYRGLAGVWEQYF | TGTGCCAGCAGTTACAGAGGACTAGCGGGAGTGTGGGAGCAGTACTTC
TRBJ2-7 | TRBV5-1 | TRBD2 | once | CASSLELGLAGAEQYF | TGCGCCAGCAGCTTGGAGCTAGGGCTAGCGGGAGCAGAGCAGTACTTC
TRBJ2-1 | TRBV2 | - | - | CASSEHDNEQFF | TGTGCCAGCAGTGAGCATGACAATGAGCAGTTCTTC
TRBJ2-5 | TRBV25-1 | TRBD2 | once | CASSEIGRETQYF | TGTGCCAGCAGTGAGATCGGGAGGGAGACCCAGTACTTC
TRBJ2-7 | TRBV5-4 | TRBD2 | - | CASSFTAVKTGGPYEQYF | TGTGCCAGCAGCTTTACCGCGGTTAAAACGGGAGGACCCTACGAGCAGTACTTC
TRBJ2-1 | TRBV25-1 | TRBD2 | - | CASSGAGVGPYNEQFF | TGTGCCAGCAGTGGAGCGGGAGTGGGGCCCTACAATGAGCAGTTCTTC
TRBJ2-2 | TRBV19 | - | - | CASTGSNTGELFF | TGTGCCAGTACAGGGTCGAACACCGGGGAGCTGTTTTTT
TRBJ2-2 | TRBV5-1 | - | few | CASGKTTGELFF | TGCGCCAGCGGTAAAACTACCGGGGAGCTGTTTTTT
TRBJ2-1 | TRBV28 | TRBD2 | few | CASSLLAGGSYNEQFF | TGTGCCAGCAGCCTACTAGCGGGAGGTTCCTACAATGAGCAGTTCTTC
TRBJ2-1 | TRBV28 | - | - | CASSLLVNEQFF | TGTGCCAGCAGTTTATTAGTCAATGAGCAGTTCTTC
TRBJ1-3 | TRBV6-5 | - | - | CASRSDSSGNTIYF | TGTGCCAGCAGATCCGACAGCTCTGGAAACACCATATATTTT
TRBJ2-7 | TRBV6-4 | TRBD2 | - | CASSNLTSGSSYEQYF | TGTGCCAGCAGTAACTTGACTAGCGGGAGCTCCTACGAGCAGTACTTC
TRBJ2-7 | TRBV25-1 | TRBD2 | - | CASSTTSGDYYEQYF | TGTGCCAGCAGTACGACTAGCGGGGATTACTACGAGCAGTACTTC
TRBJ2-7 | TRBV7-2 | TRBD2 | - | CASSPRGVLAGRGFYEQYF | TGTGCCAGCAGCCCCCGGGGGGTACTAGCGGGTCGAGGGTTCTACGAGCAGTACTTC
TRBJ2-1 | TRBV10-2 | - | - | CASNIDQRGTEQFF | TGCGCCAGCAATATCGACCAACGTGGGACTGAGCAGTTCTTC
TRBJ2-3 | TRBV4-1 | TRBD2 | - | CASSRIAGTDTQYF | TGCGCCAGCAGCCGAATAGCGGGAACAGATACGCAGTATTTT
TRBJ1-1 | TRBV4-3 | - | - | CASSPGGRAFF | TGCGCCAGCAGCCCCGGGGGGAGAGCTTTCTTT
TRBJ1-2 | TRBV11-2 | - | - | CATTNRVDYGYTF | TGTGCCACGACGAACAGGGTCGACTATGGCTACACCTTC
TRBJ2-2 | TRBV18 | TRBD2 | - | CASSPPGTSGSGELFF | TGTGCCAGCTCACCACCTGGGACTAGCGGCTCCGGGGAGCTGTTTTTT
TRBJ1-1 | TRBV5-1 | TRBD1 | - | CASSSGQGRTEAFF | TGCGCCAGCAGCTCCGGACAGGGTCGAACTGAAGCTTTCTTT
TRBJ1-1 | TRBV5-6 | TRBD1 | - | CASSLRQGFNAEAFF | TGTGCCAGCAGCTTGAGACAGGGGTTTAACGCTGAAGCTTTCTTT
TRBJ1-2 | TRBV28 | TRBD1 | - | CASRKQGDGYGYTF | TGTGCCAGCAGAAAGCAGGGGGACGGCTATGGCTACACCTTC
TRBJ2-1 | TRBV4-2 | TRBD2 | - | CASSQEARLAGVPNEQFF | TGTGCCAGCAGCCAAGAGGCCCGACTAGCGGGAGTGCCTAATGAGCAGTTCTTC
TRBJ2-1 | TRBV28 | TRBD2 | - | CASTRTSGRLGDEQFF | TGTGCCAGCACACGGACTAGCGGGAGGTTAGGGGATGAGCAGTTCTTC